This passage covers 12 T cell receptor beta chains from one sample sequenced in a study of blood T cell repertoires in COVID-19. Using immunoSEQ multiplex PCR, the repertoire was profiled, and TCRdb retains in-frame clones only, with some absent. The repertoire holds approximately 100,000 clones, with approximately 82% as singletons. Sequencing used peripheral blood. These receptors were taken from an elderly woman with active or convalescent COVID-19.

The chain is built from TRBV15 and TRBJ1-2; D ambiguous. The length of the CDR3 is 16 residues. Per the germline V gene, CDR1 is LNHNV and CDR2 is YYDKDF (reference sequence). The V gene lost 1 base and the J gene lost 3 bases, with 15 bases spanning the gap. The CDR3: CATSRARVLPYYGYTF. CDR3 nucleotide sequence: TGTGCCACCAGCAGAGCCCGGGTCCTTCCTTACTATGGCTACACCTTC.

CDR3 coding DNA: TGTGCCAGCTCACCACCGGCAGGGGGCACTGAAGCTTTCTTT. Translation: CASSPPAGGTEAFF. The chain recombines TRBV18 with TRBJ1-1; TRBD1 matches at 7 bases. This CDR3 region has 14 residues. Looked up from germline, CDR1 is KGHSH and CDR2 is LQKENI. Germline trimming cut 0 bases from V and 4 bases from J; bases unmatched to any gene: 2.

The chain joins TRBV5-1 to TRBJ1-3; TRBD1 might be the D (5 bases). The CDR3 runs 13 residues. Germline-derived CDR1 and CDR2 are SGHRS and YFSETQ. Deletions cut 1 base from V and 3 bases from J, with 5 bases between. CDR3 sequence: CASSLRGGNTIYF. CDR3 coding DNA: TGCGCCAGCAGCTTGAGGGGTGGAAACACCATATATTTT.

CDR3 sequence: CASSLKPGQIWTQHF. The CDR3 nucleotides read TGTGCCAGCAGTTTAAAACCGGGACAAATCTGGACCCAGCATTTT. The chain couples TRBV27 to TRBJ1-5; the D gene is possibly TRBD1 (6 bases). Per the germline V gene, CDR1 is MNHEY and CDR2 is SMNVEV (reference sequence). The V and J ends lost 2 bases and 11 bases respectively, with 19 bases between them. This CDR3 contains 15 residues.

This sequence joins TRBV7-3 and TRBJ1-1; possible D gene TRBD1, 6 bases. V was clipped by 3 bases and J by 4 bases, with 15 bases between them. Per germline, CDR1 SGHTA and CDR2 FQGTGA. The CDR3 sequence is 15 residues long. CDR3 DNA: TGTGCCAGCAGCTTGCAACCAGGGGTCCCCACTGAAGCTTTCTTT. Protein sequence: CASSLQPGVPTEAFF.

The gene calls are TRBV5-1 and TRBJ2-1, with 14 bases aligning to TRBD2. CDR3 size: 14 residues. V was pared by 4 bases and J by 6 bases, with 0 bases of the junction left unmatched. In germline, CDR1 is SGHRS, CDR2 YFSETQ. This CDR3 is CASSGTSGSNEQFF. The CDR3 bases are TGCGCCAGCAGCGGGACTAGCGGGAGCAATGAGCAGTTCTTC.

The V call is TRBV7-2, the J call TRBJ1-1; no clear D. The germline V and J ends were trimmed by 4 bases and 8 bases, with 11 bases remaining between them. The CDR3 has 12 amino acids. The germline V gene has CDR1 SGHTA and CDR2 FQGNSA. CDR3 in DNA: TGTGCCAGCAGCTCGAACCCGCGGGAAGCTTTCTTT. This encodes CASSSNPREAFF.

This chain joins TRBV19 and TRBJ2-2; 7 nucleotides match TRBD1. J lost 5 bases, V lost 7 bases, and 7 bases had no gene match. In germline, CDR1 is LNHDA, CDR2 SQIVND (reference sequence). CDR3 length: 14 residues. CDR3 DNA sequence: TGTGCCAGTATGAGAGGGGGCCTGACCGGGGAGCTGTTTTTT. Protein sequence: CASMRGGLTGELFF.

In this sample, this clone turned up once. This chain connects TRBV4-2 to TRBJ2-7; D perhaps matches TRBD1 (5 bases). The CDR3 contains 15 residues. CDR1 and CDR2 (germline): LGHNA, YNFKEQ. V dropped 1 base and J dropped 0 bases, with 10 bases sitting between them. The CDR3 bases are TGTGCCAGCAGCCAAGGTTCAGGGATCTCCTACGAGCAGTACTTC. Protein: CASSQGSGISYEQYF.

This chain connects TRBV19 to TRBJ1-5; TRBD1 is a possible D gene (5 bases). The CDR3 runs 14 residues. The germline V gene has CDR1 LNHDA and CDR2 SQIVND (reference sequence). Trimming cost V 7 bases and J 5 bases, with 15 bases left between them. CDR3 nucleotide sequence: TGTGCCAGTACCACCCTCGGGGGTTATCAGCCCCAGCATTTT. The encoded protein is CASTTLGGYQPQHF.

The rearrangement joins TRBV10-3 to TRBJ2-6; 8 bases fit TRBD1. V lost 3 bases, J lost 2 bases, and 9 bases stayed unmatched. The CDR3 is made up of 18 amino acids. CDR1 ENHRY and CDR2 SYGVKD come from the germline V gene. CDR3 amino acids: CAISEFIGQGAGANVLTF. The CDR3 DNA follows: TGTGCCATCAGTGAATTCATCGGACAGGGCGCTGGGGCCAACGTCCTGACTTTC.

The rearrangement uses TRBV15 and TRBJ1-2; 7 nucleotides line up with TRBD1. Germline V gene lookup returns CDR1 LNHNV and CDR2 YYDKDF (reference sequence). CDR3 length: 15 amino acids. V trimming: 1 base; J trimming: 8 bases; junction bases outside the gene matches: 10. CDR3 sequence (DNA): TGTGCCACCAGCAGAGCACTGGAGGGGGCAAGAGGCTACACCTTC. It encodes CATSRALEGARGYTF.